A single sample is the source of the 21 T cell receptor beta chains below, sequenced in a study of blood T cell repertoires in COVID-19. Clones were sequenced by immunoSEQ multiplex PCR, and TCRdb holds only the in-frame ones, with some missing. The data hold some 50,000 clones, with 65% to 90% observed a single time. Sequenced material: peripheral blood. Every receptor here comes from a human donor in a cohort sampled during active COVID-19.

The chain couples TRBV11-1 to TRBJ1-1; D is perhaps TRBD1 (5 bases). Trimming removed 7 bases at V and 11 bases at J, with 14 bases between. The germline V gene has CDR1 SGHAT and CDR2 FQDESV (reference sequence). The CDR3 has 11 amino acids. The CDR3 sequence: CASTISGRAFF. The DNA for the CDR3 is TGTGCCAGCACGATATCAGGGCGGGCTTTCTTT.

DNA for the CDR3: TGTGCCTGGAGTGAGGGCAGGGGCTACGAGCAGTACTTC. Its translation: CAWSEGRGYEQYF. This chain joins TRBV30 and TRBJ2-7; tentatively, D is TRBD1 (6 bases). CDR3 size: 13 residues. The V gene's germline CDR1 is GTSNPN and CDR2 SVGIG (reference sequence). The germline V and J ends were trimmed by 1 base and 3 bases, with 10 bases remaining between them.

The CDR3 coding sequence is TGTGCCAGCTCACCACCGGAGGGACAGGACACTGAAGCTTTCTTT. This codes for CASSPPEGQDTEAFF. J is TRBJ1-1 and V is TRBV18; 8 nucleotides align to TRBD1. This CDR3 is built from 15 residues. The J segment lost 3 bases and the V segment lost 0 bases, leaving 3 bases of the junction unmatched. From germline, CDR1 is KGHSH and CDR2 LQKENI.

The V gene is TRBV18, the J gene TRBJ2-2; D uncertain. Germline V gene lookup returns CDR1 KGHSH and CDR2 LQKENI. This CDR3 comprises 17 residues. V was pared by 2 bases and J by 1 base, with 14 bases between. The chain's CDR3 is CASSPIGGRLNTGELFF. CDR3 in DNA: TGTGCCAGCTCACCAATCGGCGGCCGTCTGAACACCGGGGAGCTGTTTTTT.

The V gene is TRBV3-1 (or the pseudogene TRBV3-2), the J gene TRBJ1-5, with D perhaps TRBD1 (6 bases). The V end lost 1 base, the J end lost 4 bases, and 11 bases lay between the germline ends. The germline CDR1 and CDR2 sequences are LGHDT and YNNKEL (reference sequence). The length of the CDR3 is 15 residues. The CDR3 here is CASSQAGGLNQPQHF. CDR3 nucleotides: TGTGCCAGCAGCCAAGCGGGGGGGCTAAATCAGCCCCAGCATTTT.

The gene calls are TRBV5-1 and TRBJ2-6, with 8 bases identical to TRBD1. The CDR3 extends over 18 amino acids. Germline V gives CDR1 SGHRS, CDR2 YFSETQ. V trimming: 6 bases; J trimming: 0 bases; junction bases outside the gene matches: 11. The DNA of the CDR3 is TGCGCCAGCACCCGGGACAGGAGGGGGCGCTCTGGGGCCAACGTCCTGACTTTC. This sequence encodes CASTRDRRGRSGANVLTF.

V and J are TRBV2 and TRBJ2-7; maybe TRBD1 (5 bases). Per the germline V gene, CDR1 is SNHLY and CDR2 is FYNNEI. Trimming pared 4 bases from V and 3 bases from J, leaving 13 bases between. CDR3 length: 14 amino acids. Here the CDR3 DNA reads TGTGCCAGCAGTGTACAACAGGTCAACTACGAGCAGTACTTC. This encodes CASSVQQVNYEQYF.

The V and J genes are TRBV19 and TRBJ1-6; D perhaps matches TRBD1 (5 bases). The CDR3 is made up of 14 amino acids. Trimming removed 4 bases at V and 7 bases at J, with 11 bases between. Germline CDR1 reads LNHDA; CDR2 reads SQIVND (reference sequence). In DNA form, the CDR3 reads TGTGCCAGTAGTACCTCGACAGCCAATTCACCCCTCCACTTT. This encodes CASSTSTANSPLHF.

V and J are TRBV15 and TRBJ1-1; the D gene is possibly TRBD1 (5 bases). The V and J ends lost 0 bases and 6 bases respectively, with 17 bases between them. This CDR3 is 16 amino acids long. Germline assignment: CDR1 LNHNV and CDR2 YYDKDF (reference sequence). DNA of the CDR3: TGTGCCACCAGCAGAGATTTCCGGGGGTTGAGGTCTGAAGCTTTCTTT. Translation: CATSRDFRGLRSEAFF.

The chain combines TRBV7-9 with TRBJ2-2, with 11 bases fitting TRBD2. After removal of 4 bases from V and 2 bases from J, the junction contained 6 bases not matched to a gene. The CDR3 length is 17 residues. Germline values: CDR1 SEHNR, CDR2 FQNEAQ (reference sequence). In nucleotides, the CDR3 is TGTGCCAGCAGCTCGACCGGGACTAGCGGAAACACCGGGGAGCTGTTTTTT. Amino acid sequence: CASSSTGTSGNTGELFF.

This clone was found once. This chain connects TRBV5-6 to TRBJ2-7; D is unclear. With 1 base removed from V and 5 bases from J, the gap between germline ends came to 22 bases. The germline gives CDR1 SGHDT, CDR2 YYEEEE. This CDR3 spans 17 amino acids. The CDR3 coding sequence is TGTGCCAGCAGCTTGTGGGTTTCACCAAAATTGGGCCACGAGCAGTACTTC. Its protein is CASSLWVSPKLGHEQYF.

The V gene is TRBV11-2, the J gene TRBJ2-3; weak D call: TRBD1 (6 bases). The V end lost 3 bases, the J end lost 2 bases, and 15 bases lay between the germline ends. The CDR3 totals 16 residues. In germline, CDR1 is SGHAT, CDR2 FQNNGV. CDR3 in DNA: TGTGCCAGCAGCTTCGCCCTGAACAGGGTCACAGATACGCAGTATTTT. This codes for CASSFALNRVTDTQYF.

The chain recombines TRBV6-1 with TRBJ2-2; 14 bases agree with TRBD2. Unmatched junction bases numbered 9, after V lost 4 bases and J lost 5 bases. This CDR3 region has 18 residues. Germline CDR1 MNHNS, CDR2 SASEGT. CDR3 loop: CASSVPGLAGVRTGELFF. The CDR3 DNA sequence: TGTGCCAGCAGTGTACCGGGACTAGCGGGAGTTAGGACCGGGGAGCTGTTTTTT.

The chain is built from TRBV27 and TRBJ1-2; possible D gene TRBD1, 5 bases. Trimming shortened V by 5 bases and J by 8 bases, and 15 bases separated the two germline ends. The V gene's germline CDR1 is MNHEY and CDR2 SMNVEV (reference sequence). There are 13 residues in the CDR3. The CDR3 reads CASSGGPGGGYTF. CDR3 in DNA: TGTGCCAGCAGTGGCGGACCCGGGGGGGGCTACACCTTC.

The rearrangement links TRBV2 to TRBJ1-6, with D perhaps matching TRBD1 (6 bases). The CDR3 has 13 residues. V lost 9 bases and J 9 bases, leaving 15 bases between the germline ends. CDR1 is SNHLY, CDR2 FYNNEI, per germline. The CDR3 sequence: CASPRDIGSPLHF. DNA for the CDR3: TGTGCCAGTCCCCGGGACATTGGTTCACCCCTCCACTTT.

The rearrangement joins TRBV29-1 to TRBJ1-1, with TRBD1 matching 8 bases. The CDR3 is 14 residues long. V lost 3 bases, J lost 3 bases, and 6 bases stayed unmatched. Germline V gene data show CDR1 as SQVTM and CDR2 as ANQGSEA. The DNA of the CDR3 is TGCAGCGTTGACAGGGGGCGAGGGGACACTGAAGCTTTCTTT. Protein product: CSVDRGRGDTEAFF.

This chain joins TRBV11-3 and TRBJ1-2; D is perhaps TRBD1 (5 bases). Germline V lookup: CDR1 SGHNT, CDR2 YENEEA. Trimming removed 4 bases from V and 6 bases from J, with 12 bases in between. The CDR3 sequence is 13 residues long. DNA for the CDR3: TGTGCCAGCAGCTCAGCGGGGGGAAATGGCTACACCTTC. Amino acid sequence: CASSSAGGNGYTF.

This clone was picked up one time. V usage is TRBV29-1 and J usage is TRBJ1-4, with 7 bases fitting TRBD1. The germline CDR1 and CDR2 sequences are SQVTM and ANQGSEA. V shed 3 bases and J 5 bases; nucleotides not matched to a gene: 3. The CDR3 length is 13 residues. The chain's CDR3 is CSVESGGNEKLFF. The CDR3 coding sequence is TGCAGCGTTGAGTCAGGGGGGAATGAAAAACTGTTTTTT.

The genes are TRBV19 and TRBJ2-7; 12 nucleotides match TRBD1. Germline CDR1 reads LNHDA; CDR2 reads SQIVND (reference sequence). J lost 7 bases, V lost 10 bases, and 5 bases had no gene match. The CDR3 is 12 residues long. CDR3 in DNA: TGTGCCACTCGGGACAGGGGGCGGGAGCAGTACTTC. It codes for CATRDRGREQYF.

The V gene is TRBV13, the J gene TRBJ2-7, with TRBD1 matching over 8 bases. Germline loops: CDR1 PRHDT, CDR2 FYEKMQ (reference sequence). V lost 2 bases to trimming and J lost 3 bases; unmatched junction nucleotides: 6. The CDR3 is made up of 15 amino acids. CDR3: CASSLLGQDDYEQYF. The CDR3 DNA follows: TGTGCCAGCAGCTTACTGGGACAGGATGACTACGAGCAGTACTTC.

V and J are TRBV7-2 and TRBJ2-2; 10 bases are shared with TRBD1. In germline, CDR1 is SGHTA, CDR2 FQGNSA. Losses at the gene ends were 4 bases for V and 4 bases for J; bases not matched to a gene: 3. There are 15 residues in the CDR3. The CDR3 region has the DNA TGTGCCAGCAGCTCCGGGACAGGGGCCACCGGGGAGCTGTTTTTT. Protein: CASSSGTGATGELFF.